This TCR beta chain was identified during a study of shared clonotypes between healthy human individuals. Study results and caveats: With a few donors compared, roughly 5% of naive CD4 clonotypes were shared.

Produced via immunoSEQ multiplex PCR; TCRdb's table is partial and in-frame only. Of approximately 240,000 clones in the sample, just over 65% were seen once. In regard to this clone: The antigen is not known.

Caucasian adults residing in Nashville, Tennessee made up all the donors. Germline values: CDR1 MNHEY, CDR2 SVGAGI. The CDR3 covers 15 residues. Trimming cost V 2 bases and J 6 bases; bases outside gene matches: 7. The J gene is TRBJ1-2, the V gene TRBV6-5; 9 bases are shared with TRBD1. Material for sequencing was memory CD4+ T cells sorted from blood. Subset here: CD45RA-negative fraction. This clonotype originated in a young man in good health. The CDR3 is CASSYGGTGTDGYTF. The CDR3, as DNA: TGTGCCAGCAGTTACGGCGGGACAGGGACGGATGGCTACACCTTC.